Below are 20 T cell receptor beta chains sequenced from a single sample in a study of blood T cell repertoires in COVID-19. Only in-frame clones appear in the TCRdb table, and some are missing; sequencing was by immunoSEQ multiplex PCR. The sample includes a few hundred thousand clones, approximately 83% of them seen just once. Sequencing was performed on PBMCs or T cells enriched from blood (not recorded which). These receptors all come from a woman aged 35 to 49 with acute COVID-19.

The chain recombines TRBV3-1 (or the pseudogene TRBV3-2) with TRBJ1-3, with 10 bases matching TRBD1. V lost 0 bases, J lost 0 bases, and 14 bases stayed unmatched. Germline-derived CDR1 and CDR2 are LGHDT and YNNKEL (reference sequence). This CDR3 has 21 amino acids. The CDR3 sequence is CASSQDRPARDRGSSGNTIYF. The CDR3 DNA follows: TGTGCCAGCAGCCAAGATCGCCCCGCCCGGGACAGGGGTTCCTCTGGAAACACCATATATTTT.

The chain combines TRBV4-2 with TRBJ2-1, with 10 bases matching TRBD2. The CDR3 sequence is 20 residues long. Germline lookup yields CDR1 LGHNA and CDR2 YNFKEQ. The V gene end was trimmed by 4 bases and the J gene end by 3 bases; junction bases not matched to a gene: 18. The CDR3 sequence: CASSRTLAGADPGLYNEQFF. DNA of the CDR3: TGTGCCAGCAGCCGGACTCTAGCGGGAGCGGATCCGGGGCTCTACAATGAGCAGTTCTTC.

The rearrangement uses TRBV7-9 and TRBJ1-2; TRBD1 agrees at 7 bases. CDR1 is SEHNR and CDR2 is FQNEAQ in the germline V gene (reference sequence). The CDR3 is 15 amino acids. The V and J ends lost 1 base and 6 bases, in that order; junction bases with no gene match: 8. The DNA of the CDR3 is TGTGCCAGCAGCTTAGTTGGTACAGGGGAGGATGGCTACACCTTC. Residues: CASSLVGTGEDGYTF.

The gene calls are TRBV19 and TRBJ1-1; TRBD1 matches at 8 bases. The CDR3 length is 12 residues. Germline trimming cut 6 bases from V and 6 bases from J; bases unmatched to any gene: 3. Looked up from germline, CDR1 is LNHDA and CDR2 is SQIVND (reference sequence). In DNA, the CDR3 is TGTGCCAGTAGCCTGACAGGGGCTGAAGCTTTCTTT. It encodes CASSLTGAEAFF.

The chain carries TRBV19 and TRBJ2-5; 14 positions agree with TRBD2. This CDR3 has 15 residues. Germline assignment: CDR1 LNHDA and CDR2 SQIVND (reference sequence). J lost 5 bases, V lost 10 bases, and 9 bases had no gene match. The CDR3 loop reads CATGLAGAPRETQYF. The CDR3, as DNA: TGTGCCACGGGACTAGCGGGAGCCCCCAGGGAGACCCAGTACTTC.

The chain joins TRBV6-5 to TRBJ1-2; no definite D call. The germline gives CDR1 MNHEY, CDR2 SVGAGI. This CDR3 is built from 15 residues. V lost 2 bases and J 5 bases, leaving 15 bases between the germline ends. Here the CDR3 reads CASSYARGSLYGYTF. CDR3 DNA: TGTGCCAGCAGTTACGCCCGCGGCAGCTTGTATGGCTACACCTTC.

The chain uses TRBV3-1 (or the pseudogene TRBV3-2) and TRBJ2-1; TRBD2 is a possible D gene (6 bases). Between the trimmed V and J ends, which lost 0 bases and 10 bases, there was a span of 19 bases. The germline V gene has CDR1 LGHDT and CDR2 YNNKEL (reference sequence). This CDR3 is built from 16 residues. The chain's CDR3 is CASSQDWGVLAGEQFF. The CDR3 DNA reads TGTGCCAGCAGCCAAGATTGGGGGGTCCTGGCGGGGGAGCAGTTCTTC.

This chain links TRBV6-5 with TRBJ1-5; D may be TRBD1 (6 bases). The CDR3 is 13 residues long. Per the germline V gene, CDR1 is MNHEY and CDR2 is SVGAGI. Trimming removed 4 bases from V and 6 bases from J, with 10 bases in between. The DNA for the CDR3 is TGTGCCAGCAGTTCACAGGGCTCTCAGCCCCAGCATTTT. This gives the protein CASSSQGSQPQHF.

This clone showed up just a few times. This chain uses TRBV2 with TRBJ2-1, with TRBD2 matching 9 bases. The CDR3 length is 16 residues. Germline values: CDR1 SNHLY, CDR2 FYNNEI. V shed 6 bases and J 5 bases; nucleotides not matched to a gene: 11. The CDR3 reads CASRLRASGINNEQFF. The DNA for the CDR3 is TGTGCCAGCAGATTAAGGGCTAGCGGGATTAACAATGAGCAGTTCTTC.

V is TRBV30 and J is TRBJ1-1, with D unresolved. The CDR3 extends over 12 amino acids. Germline V lookup: CDR1 GTSNPN, CDR2 SVGIG (reference sequence). The V gene lost 3 bases and the J gene lost 5 bases, with 10 bases spanning the gap. In nucleotides, the CDR3 is TGTGCCTGGAGGGCCGGACTTACTGAAGCTTTCTTT. This gives the protein CAWRAGLTEAFF.

Only a few counts were recorded for this clone. The rearrangement joins TRBV30 to TRBJ2-7; 10 bases line up with TRBD1. Germline CDR1 is GTSNPN and CDR2 is SVGIG (reference sequence). V was pared by 5 bases and J by 6 bases, with 13 bases of the junction left unmatched. This CDR3 region has 15 residues. The CDR3 loop is CAWELGQGRTGEQYF. CDR3 in DNA: TGTGCCTGGGAGTTGGGACAGGGGCGGACGGGCGAGCAGTACTTC.

J is TRBJ2-2 and V is TRBV9; 7 bases are shared with TRBD1. CDR1 SGDLS and CDR2 YYNGEE come from the germline V gene. This CDR3 contains 17 residues. Trimming removed 0 bases from V and 4 bases from J; junction bases left unmatched: 9. The CDR3 is CASSVGGTARGTGELFF. The CDR3 coding sequence is TGTGCCAGCAGCGTAGGTGGGACAGCCCGGGGCACCGGGGAGCTGTTTTTT.

V is TRBV7-9 and J is TRBJ2-5; a possible D gene is TRBD1 (6 bases). The CDR3 consists of 14 residues. CDR1 SEHNR and CDR2 FQNEAQ come from the germline V gene (reference sequence). Trimming stripped 0 bases from V and 4 bases from J, with 9 bases between. The CDR3 coding sequence is TGTGCCAGCAGCTTAGCGAGGGACACAGAGACCCAGTACTTC. Translating it yields CASSLARDTETQYF.

V gene TRBV7-9 combines with J gene TRBJ1-2; 7 bases map to TRBD1. Germline V CDR1 and CDR2: SEHNR, FQNEAQ (reference sequence). V gave up 3 bases and J gave up 8 bases; unmatched junction bases: 9. The CDR3 contains 14 residues. The CDR3 bases are TGTGCCAGCAGCTTTCCAGGACAGGCGGCGGGCTACACCTTC. Its translation: CASSFPGQAAGYTF.

The gene calls are TRBV28 and TRBJ2-4, with 8 bases aligning to TRBD2. The CDR3 has 15 amino acids. Germline V gene sequence: CDR1 MDHEN, CDR2 SYDVKM. Trimming at V came to 6 bases and at J to 4 bases, leaving 8 bases not matched to a gene. The CDR3 loop is CASSSPPGGKNIQYF. As DNA, the CDR3 is TGTGCCAGCAGCTCCCCCCCGGGGGGGAAAAACATTCAGTACTTC.

CDR3 region: CASSYGPPSSGANVLTF. The CDR3 coding sequence is TGTGCCAGCAGCTACGGTCCTCCGAGCTCTGGGGCCAACGTCCTGACTTTC. The chain has TRBV5-4 and TRBJ2-6; no firm D call. V lost 3 bases, J lost 0 bases, and 13 bases lay in between. Germline V gene sequence: CDR1 SGHNT, CDR2 YYREEE (reference sequence). The CDR3 contains 17 residues.

CDR3 sequence (DNA): TGTGCCACCAGTGACCAGGGACTAGCGGTAGATACGCAGTATTTT. It encodes CATSDQGLAVDTQYF. This sequence joins TRBV24-1 and TRBJ2-3, with 11 bases fitting TRBD2. The CDR3 is made up of 15 amino acids. After removal of 4 bases from V and 5 bases from J, the junction contained 4 bases not matched to a gene. Germline V CDR1 and CDR2: KGHDR, SFDVKD.

This clone was recorded a few times. The gene calls are TRBV5-1 and TRBJ2-1; 8 nucleotides line up with TRBD2. The V gene end was trimmed by 4 bases and the J gene end by 3 bases; junction bases not matched to a gene: 12. The CDR3 runs to 17 residues. CDR1 and CDR2 from the germline V gene are SGHRS and YFSETQ. The CDR3 DNA sequence: TGCGCCAGCAGCCTCTCGGGGCGGGAGGAAGGCTACAATGAGCAGTTCTTC. Encoded protein: CASSLSGREEGYNEQFF.

CDR3 sequence reads: CASSLWGTGGWNNSPLHF. In DNA form, the CDR3 reads TGTGCCAGCAGTTTATGGGGGACAGGGGGATGGAATAATTCACCCCTCCACTTT. This chain uses TRBV27 with TRBJ1-6; 11 bases agree with TRBD1. Unmatched junction bases numbered 7, after V lost 1 base and J lost 5 bases. Germline V gene data show CDR1 as MNHEY and CDR2 as SMNVEV (reference sequence). The CDR3 is made up of 18 amino acids.

The V call is TRBV7-9, the J call TRBJ2-7, with 11 bases aligning to TRBD2. This CDR3 is 16 amino acids long. The germline CDR1 and CDR2 sequences are SEHNR and FQNEAQ (reference sequence). V was clipped by 5 bases and J by 7 bases; unmatched bases: 13. The CDR3 sequence: CASSTTTSGSYGEQYF. The CDR3 DNA reads TGTGCCAGCAGCACCACAACTAGCGGGAGCTATGGAGAGCAGTACTTC.